This is a list of T cell receptor beta chains from one sample in a study of blood T cells in healthy people across ages. From the 5' RACE reads, TCRdb called clonotypes with MiXCR, one entry per CDR3 protein. The repertoire consists of about 1.5 million distinct CDR3 sequences, with approximately 43% occurring once and the leading ten covering less than 5%. Sequenced material: blood. The source is a woman between 18 and 29 years old in good health. The CDR3 runs from the conserved cysteine through the conserved F or W. The size of a clone is reported for some rows only, either as once, few or many, or as a class for expanded clones.

>TRBJ2-3|TRBV29-1|.
CSVDGLPVSGGSDTQYF
>TRBJ2-3|TRBV7-2|.
CASSQTSGRRTDTQYF
>TRBJ2-1|TRBV4-2|many
CASSQDLTSGSYNEQFF
>TRBJ2-7|TRBV5-1|.
CASSLVQGRREQYF
>TRBJ2-6|TRBV7-9|few
CASSLEGGREANVPTF
>TRBJ2-7|TRBV19|many
CASSKTVPEVDEQYF
>TRBJ2-1|TRBV24-1|.
CATSDPTSGRPHYNEQFF
>TRBJ1-1|TRBV3-1|.
CASSQRMDLGEAFF
>TRBJ1-3|TRBV29-1|.
CSVGYRGWSGNTIYF
>TRBJ1-2|TRBV7-9|.
CASSPAGEYGYTF
>TRBJ1-4|TRBV20-1|.
CSATRVTNEKLFF
>TRBJ2-7|TRBV10-3|once
CAIRGYDEQYF
>TRBJ1-4|TRBV20-1|.
CSARGYRGGVNEKLFF
>TRBJ2-6|TRBV9|few
CASSATRSRLKTGANVLTF
>TRBJ2-7|TRBV7-9|once
CASSFTGTAEYF
>TRBJ2-7|TRBV5-1|.
CASSFLQGLMGEQYF